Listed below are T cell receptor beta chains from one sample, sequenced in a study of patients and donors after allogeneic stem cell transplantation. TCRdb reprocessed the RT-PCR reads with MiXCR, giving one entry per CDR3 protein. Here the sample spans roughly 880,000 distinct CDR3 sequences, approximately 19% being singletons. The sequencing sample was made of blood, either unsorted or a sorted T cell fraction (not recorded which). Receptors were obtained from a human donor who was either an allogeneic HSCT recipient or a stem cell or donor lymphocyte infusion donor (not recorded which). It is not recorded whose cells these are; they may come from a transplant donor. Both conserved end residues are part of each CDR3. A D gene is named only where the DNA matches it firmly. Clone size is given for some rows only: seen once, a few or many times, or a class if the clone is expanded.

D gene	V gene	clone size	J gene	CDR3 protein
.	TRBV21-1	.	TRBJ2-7	CASSKVGLLAGEGQYF
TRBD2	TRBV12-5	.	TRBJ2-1	CASGFRLAGVYNEQFF
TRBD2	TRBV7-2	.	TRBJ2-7	CASSLEVAGGYEQYF
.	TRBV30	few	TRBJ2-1	CAWSVPSRVYNEQFF
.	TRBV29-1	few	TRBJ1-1	CSVDLGGLAFF
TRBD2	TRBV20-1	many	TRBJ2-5	CSARGGGPGETQYF
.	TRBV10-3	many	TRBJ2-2	CAISVCPGTGELFF
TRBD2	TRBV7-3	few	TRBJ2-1	CASSLMGLAGRETYNEQFF
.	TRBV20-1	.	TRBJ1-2	CSAGHQSGHGYTF
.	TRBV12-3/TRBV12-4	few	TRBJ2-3	CASSHSGHRTDTQYF
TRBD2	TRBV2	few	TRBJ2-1	CASGTSGRNYEQFF
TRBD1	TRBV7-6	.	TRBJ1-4	CASSLNLPGQGEKLFF
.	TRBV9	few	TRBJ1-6	CASSVDQGRNSPLHF
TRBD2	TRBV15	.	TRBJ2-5	CATSRGGLADQETQYF
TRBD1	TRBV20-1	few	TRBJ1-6	CTAETGGSSPLHF